This T cell receptor beta chain originates from a study of cytomegalovirus exposure and HLA in healthy donors. Study at large: There were more than 350 genotyped donors. Of these, 75% to 90% fell in the genetic ancestry cluster associated with self-reported Caucasian donors.

PCR amplification relied on 60 Vbeta primers (plus 13 Jbeta primers). Profiling relied on immunoSEQ multiplex PCR, and the TCRdb table lists in-frame clones only, not all of them. The repertoire holds under 250,000 clones, with 76% as singletons. As for this clone: The antigen remains undetermined.

Study results and caveats: Versus the roughly 640-donor mean, an Asian-associated ancestry cluster reportedly showed fewer N-insertions in a later analysis.

The V gene lost 4 bases and the J gene lost 0 bases, with 8 bases spanning the gap. The CDR3 is 13 amino acids. CDR1 is SGHRS and CDR2 is YFSETQ in the germline V gene. This chain connects TRBV5-1 to TRBJ2-7, with unresolved D. Sample: PBMCs. The TCR was taken from a man aged 18 to 29 in good health and CMV-seronegative. For the CDR3, the DNA is TGCGCCAGCAGCCCCCTCGGCTCCTACGAGCAGTACTTC. Encoded protein: CASSPLGSYEQYF.